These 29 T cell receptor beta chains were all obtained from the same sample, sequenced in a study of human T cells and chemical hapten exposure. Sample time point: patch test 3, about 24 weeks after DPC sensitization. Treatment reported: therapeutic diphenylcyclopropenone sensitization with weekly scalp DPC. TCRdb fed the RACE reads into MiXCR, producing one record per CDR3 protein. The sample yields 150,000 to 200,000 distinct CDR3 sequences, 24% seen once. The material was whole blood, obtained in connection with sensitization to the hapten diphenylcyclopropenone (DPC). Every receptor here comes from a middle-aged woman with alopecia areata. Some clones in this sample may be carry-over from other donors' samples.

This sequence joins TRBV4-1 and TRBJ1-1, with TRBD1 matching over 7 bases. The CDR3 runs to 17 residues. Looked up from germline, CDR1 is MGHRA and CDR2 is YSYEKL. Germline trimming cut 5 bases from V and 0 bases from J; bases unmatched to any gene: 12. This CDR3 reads CASSWKRGLGVNTEAFF. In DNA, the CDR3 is TGCGCCAGCAGCTGGAAAAGGGGGCTTGGGGTGAACACTGAAGCTTTCTTT.

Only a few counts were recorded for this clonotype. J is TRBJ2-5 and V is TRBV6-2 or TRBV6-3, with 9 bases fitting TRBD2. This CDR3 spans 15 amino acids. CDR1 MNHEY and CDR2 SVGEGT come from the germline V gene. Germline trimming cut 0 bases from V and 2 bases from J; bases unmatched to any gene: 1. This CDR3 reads CASSYSTSGQETQYF. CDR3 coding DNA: TGTGCCAGCAGTTACTCGACTAGCGGACAAGAGACCCAGTACTTC.

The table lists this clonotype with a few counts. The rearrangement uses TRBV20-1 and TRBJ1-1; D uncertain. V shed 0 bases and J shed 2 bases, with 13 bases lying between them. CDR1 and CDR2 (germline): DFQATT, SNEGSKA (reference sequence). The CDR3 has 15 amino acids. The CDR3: CSAREYRGINTEAFF. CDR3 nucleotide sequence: TGCAGTGCTAGAGAGTATCGCGGGATAAACACTGAAGCTTTCTTT.

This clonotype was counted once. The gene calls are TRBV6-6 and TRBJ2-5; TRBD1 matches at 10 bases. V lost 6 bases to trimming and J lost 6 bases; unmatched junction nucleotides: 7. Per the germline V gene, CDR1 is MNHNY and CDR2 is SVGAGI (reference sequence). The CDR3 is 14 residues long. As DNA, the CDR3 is TGTGCCAGCAGCCTAGACAGGGGGCGGAAGACCCAGTACTTC. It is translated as CASSLDRGRKTQYF.

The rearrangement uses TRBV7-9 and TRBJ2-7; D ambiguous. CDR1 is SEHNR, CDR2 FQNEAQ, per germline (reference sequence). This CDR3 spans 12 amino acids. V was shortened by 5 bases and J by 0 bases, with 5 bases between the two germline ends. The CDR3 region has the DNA TGTGCCAGCAGCGCTACCTCCTACGAGCAGTACTTC. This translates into CASSATSYEQYF.

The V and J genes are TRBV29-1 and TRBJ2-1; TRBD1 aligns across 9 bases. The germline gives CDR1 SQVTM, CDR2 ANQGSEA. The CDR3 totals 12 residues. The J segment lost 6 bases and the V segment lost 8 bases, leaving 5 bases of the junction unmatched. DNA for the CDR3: TGCAGCATGGACAGGGGCGTCAATGAGCAGTTCTTC. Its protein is CSMDRGVNEQFF.

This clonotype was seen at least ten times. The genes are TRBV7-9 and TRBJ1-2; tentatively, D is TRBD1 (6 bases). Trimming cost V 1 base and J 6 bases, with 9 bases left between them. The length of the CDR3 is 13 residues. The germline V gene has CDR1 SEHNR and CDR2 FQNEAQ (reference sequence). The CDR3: CASSLGTGNGYTF. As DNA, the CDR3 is TGTGCCAGCAGCTTAGGAACAGGGAATGGCTACACCTTC.

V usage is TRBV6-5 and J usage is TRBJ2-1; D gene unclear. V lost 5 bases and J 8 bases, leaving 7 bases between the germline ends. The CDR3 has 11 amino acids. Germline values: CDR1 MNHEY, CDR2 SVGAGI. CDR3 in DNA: TGTGCCAGCAGTCAGAACTATGAGCAGTTCTTC. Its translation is CASSQNYEQFF.

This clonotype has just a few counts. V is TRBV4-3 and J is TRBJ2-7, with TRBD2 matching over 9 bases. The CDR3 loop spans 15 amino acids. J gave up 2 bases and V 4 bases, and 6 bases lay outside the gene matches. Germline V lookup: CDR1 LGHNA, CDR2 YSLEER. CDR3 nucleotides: TGCGCCAGCAGCCTAATAGCGGGAGCCCCCTACGAGCAGTACTTC. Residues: CASSLIAGAPYEQYF.

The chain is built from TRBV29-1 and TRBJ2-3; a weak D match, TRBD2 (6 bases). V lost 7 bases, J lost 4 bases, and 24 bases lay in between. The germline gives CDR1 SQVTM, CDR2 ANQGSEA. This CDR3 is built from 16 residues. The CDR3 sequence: CSAPGPGGSGADTQYF. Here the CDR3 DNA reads TGCAGCGCCCCGGGCCCTGGGGGGAGTGGCGCAGATACGCAGTATTTT.

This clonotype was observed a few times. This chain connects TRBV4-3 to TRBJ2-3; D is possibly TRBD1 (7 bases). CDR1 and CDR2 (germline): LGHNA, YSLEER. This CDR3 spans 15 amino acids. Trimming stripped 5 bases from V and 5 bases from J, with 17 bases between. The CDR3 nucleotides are TGCGCCAGCAGCATCGGCGGGCAGGGGGGAGATACGCAGTATTTT. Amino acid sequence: CASSIGGQGGDTQYF.

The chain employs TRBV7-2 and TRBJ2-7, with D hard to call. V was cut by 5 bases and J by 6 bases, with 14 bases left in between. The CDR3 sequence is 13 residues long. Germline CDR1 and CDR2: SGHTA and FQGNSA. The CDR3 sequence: CASSPRSRGEQYF. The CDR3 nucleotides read TGTGCCAGCAGCCCCCGATCCCGAGGCGAGCAGTACTTC.

CDR3 bases: TGTGCCAGCAGCTTGGACAGGGAAACGTATACGCAGTATTTT. Encoded protein: CASSLDRETYTQYF. This sequence joins TRBV5-6 and TRBJ2-3, with D possibly TRBD1 on 6 matching bases. V lost 0 bases and J 7 bases, leaving 12 bases between the germline ends. The V gene's germline CDR1 is SGHDT and CDR2 YYEEEE. The CDR3 has 14 amino acids.

CDR3 sequence reads: CASTTPGRQPQHF. The CDR3 nucleotides read TGTGCCAGTACCACCCCGGGCAGACAGCCCCAGCATTTT. The rearrangement joins TRBV19 to TRBJ1-5; D unclear. Germline V gene sequence: CDR1 LNHDA, CDR2 SQIVND (reference sequence). The CDR3 has 13 amino acids. With 7 bases removed from V and 7 bases from J, the gap between germline ends came to 14 bases.

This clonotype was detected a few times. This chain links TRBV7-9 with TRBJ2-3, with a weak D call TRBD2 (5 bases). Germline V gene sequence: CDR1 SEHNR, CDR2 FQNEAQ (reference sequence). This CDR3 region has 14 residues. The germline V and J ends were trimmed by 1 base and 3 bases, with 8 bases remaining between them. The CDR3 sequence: CASSLERGTDTQYF. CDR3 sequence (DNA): TGTGCCAGCAGCTTAGAGAGAGGGACAGATACGCAGTATTTT. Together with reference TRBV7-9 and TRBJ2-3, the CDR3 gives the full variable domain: DTGVSQNPRHKITKRGQNVTFRCDPISEHNRLYWYRQTLGQGPEFLTYFQNEAQLEKSRLLSDRFSAERPKGSFSTLEIQRTEQGDSAMYLCASSLERGTDTQYFGPGTRLTVL.

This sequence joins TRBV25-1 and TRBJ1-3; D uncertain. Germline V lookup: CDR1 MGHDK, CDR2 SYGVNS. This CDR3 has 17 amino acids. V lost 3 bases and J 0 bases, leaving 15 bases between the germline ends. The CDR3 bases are TGTGCCAGCAGTGATTTTTTAAGGATAGACTCTGGAAACACCATATATTTT. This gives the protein CASSDFLRIDSGNTIYF.

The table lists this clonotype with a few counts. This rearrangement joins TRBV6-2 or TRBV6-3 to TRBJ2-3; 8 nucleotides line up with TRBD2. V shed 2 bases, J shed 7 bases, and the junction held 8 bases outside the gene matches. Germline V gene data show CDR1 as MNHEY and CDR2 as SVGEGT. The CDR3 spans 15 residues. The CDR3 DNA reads TGTGCCAGCAGTTACCCCACTAGCGGTCTCTATACGCAGTATTTT. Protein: CASSYPTSGLYTQYF.

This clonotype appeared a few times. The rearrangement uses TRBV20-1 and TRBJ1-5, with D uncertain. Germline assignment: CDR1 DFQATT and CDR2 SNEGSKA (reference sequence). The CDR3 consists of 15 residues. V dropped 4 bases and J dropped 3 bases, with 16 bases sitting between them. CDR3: CSATPAEVINQPQHF. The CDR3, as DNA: TGCAGTGCTACCCCCGCAGAGGTAATCAATCAGCCCCAGCATTTT.

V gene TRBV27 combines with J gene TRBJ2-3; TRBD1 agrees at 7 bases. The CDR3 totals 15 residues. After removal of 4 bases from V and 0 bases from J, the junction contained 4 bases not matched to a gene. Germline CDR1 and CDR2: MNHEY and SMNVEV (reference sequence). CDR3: CASSSTGFSTDTQYF. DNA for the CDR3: TGTGCCAGCAGTTCGACAGGGTTCAGCACAGATACGCAGTATTTT.

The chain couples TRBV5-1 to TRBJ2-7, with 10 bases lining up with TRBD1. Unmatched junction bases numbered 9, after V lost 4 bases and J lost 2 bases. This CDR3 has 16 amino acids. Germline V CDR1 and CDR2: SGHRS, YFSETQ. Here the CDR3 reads CASSPGTGAFAYEQYF. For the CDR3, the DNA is TGCGCCAGCAGCCCCGGGACAGGGGCCTTTGCCTACGAGCAGTACTTC.

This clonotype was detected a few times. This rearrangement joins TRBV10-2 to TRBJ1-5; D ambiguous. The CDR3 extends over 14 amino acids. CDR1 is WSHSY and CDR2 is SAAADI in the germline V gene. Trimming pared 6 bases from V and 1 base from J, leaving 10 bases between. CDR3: CASSEGRSNQPQHF. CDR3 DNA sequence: TGCGCCAGCAGCGAAGGACGGAGCAATCAGCCCCAGCATTTT.

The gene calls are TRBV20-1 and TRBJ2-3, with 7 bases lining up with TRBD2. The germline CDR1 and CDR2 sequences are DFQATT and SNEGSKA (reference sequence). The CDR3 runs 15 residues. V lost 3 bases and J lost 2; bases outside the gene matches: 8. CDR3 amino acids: CSASGGGGPTDTQYF. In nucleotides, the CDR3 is TGCAGTGCTAGTGGGGGGGGGGGTCCCACAGATACGCAGTATTTT.

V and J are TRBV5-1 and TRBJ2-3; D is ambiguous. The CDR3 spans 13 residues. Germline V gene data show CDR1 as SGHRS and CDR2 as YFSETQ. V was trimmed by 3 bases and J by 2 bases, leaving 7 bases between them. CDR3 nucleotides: TGCGCCAGCAGCTGGAGCGCCACAGATACGCAGTATTTT. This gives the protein CASSWSATDTQYF.

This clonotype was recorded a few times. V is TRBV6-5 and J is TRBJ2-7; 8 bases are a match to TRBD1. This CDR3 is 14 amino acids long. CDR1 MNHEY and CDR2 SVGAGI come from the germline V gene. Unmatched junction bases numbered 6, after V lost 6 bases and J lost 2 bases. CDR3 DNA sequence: TGTGCCAGCAGCCATGGGACAGGACCCTACGAGCAGTACTTC. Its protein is CASSHGTGPYEQYF.

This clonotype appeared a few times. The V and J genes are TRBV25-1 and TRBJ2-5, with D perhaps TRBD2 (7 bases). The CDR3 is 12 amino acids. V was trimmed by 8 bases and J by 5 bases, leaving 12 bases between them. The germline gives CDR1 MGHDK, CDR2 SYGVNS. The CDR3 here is CASGEGVETQYF. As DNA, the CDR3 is TGTGCCAGCGGGGAGGGGGTGGAGACCCAGTACTTC.

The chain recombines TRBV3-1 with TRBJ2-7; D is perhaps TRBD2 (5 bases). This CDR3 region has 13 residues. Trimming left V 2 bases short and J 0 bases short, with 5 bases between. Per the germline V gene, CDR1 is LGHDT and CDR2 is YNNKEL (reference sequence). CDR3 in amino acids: CASSQTSSYEQYF. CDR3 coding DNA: TGTGCCAGCAGCCAAACTAGCTCCTACGAGCAGTACTTC.

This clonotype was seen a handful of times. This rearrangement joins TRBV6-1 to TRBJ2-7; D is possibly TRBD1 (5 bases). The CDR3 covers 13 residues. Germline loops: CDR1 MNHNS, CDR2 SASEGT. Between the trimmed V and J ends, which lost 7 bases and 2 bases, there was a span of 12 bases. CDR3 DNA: TGTGCCAGCACCCCTCGACAGACCTACGAGCAGTACTTC. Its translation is CASTPRQTYEQYF.

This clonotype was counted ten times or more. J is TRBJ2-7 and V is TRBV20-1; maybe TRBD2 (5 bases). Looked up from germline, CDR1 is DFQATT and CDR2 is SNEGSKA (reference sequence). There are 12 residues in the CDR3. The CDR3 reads CSLLRDTYEQYF. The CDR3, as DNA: TGCAGCCTGTTGAGGGATACCTACGAGCAGTACTTC.

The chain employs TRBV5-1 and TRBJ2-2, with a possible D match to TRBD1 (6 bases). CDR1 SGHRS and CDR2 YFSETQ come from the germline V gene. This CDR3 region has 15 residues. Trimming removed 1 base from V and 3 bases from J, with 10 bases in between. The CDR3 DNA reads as TGCGCCAGCAGCTTGACAGGGTCTGACACCGGGGAGCTGTTTTTT. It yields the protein CASSLTGSDTGELFF.